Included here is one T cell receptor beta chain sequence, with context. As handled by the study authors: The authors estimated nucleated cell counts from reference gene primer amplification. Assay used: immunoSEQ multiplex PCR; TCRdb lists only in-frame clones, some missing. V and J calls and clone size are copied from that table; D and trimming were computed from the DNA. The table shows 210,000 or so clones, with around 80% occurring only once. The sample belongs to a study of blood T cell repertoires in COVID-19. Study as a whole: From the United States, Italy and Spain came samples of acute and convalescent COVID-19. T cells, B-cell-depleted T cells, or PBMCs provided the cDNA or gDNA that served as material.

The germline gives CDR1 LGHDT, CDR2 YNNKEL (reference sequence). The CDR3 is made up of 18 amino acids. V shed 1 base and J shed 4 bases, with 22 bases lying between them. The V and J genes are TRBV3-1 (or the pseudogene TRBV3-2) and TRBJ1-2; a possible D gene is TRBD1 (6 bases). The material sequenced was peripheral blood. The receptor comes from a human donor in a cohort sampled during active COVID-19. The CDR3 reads CASSQGGALTGQAYGYTF. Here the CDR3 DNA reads TGTGCCAGCAGCCAAGGAGGGGCTCTAACGGGACAAGCCTATGGCTACACCTTC.